This note documents a single T cell receptor (beta chain) sequence. Methods used by the authors: Reference gene primer amplification gave estimated nucleated cell counts. Data came from immunoSEQ multiplex PCR; TCRdb stores just in-frame clones and leaves some out. V and J calls and clone size are as listed in that table; D and trimming were resolved from the DNA. The data contain tens of thousands of clones, about 86% of them singletons. The data were taken from a study of blood T cell repertoires in COVID-19. Background on the study: Donors in the United States, Italy and Spain gave samples during acute or convalescent COVID-19.

The CDR3 has 12 residues. Between the trimmed V and J ends, which lost 5 bases and 6 bases, there was a span of 9 bases. The rearrangement joins TRBV12-3 or TRBV12-4 to TRBJ2-3, with D possibly matching TRBD1 (7 bases). This clonotype originated in a woman in her sixties or seventies with acute or convalescent COVID-19. The material sequenced was peripheral blood. As DNA, the CDR3 is TGTGCCAGCAGTCAGGGGGGCGATACGCAGTATTTT. It encodes CASSQGGDTQYF.